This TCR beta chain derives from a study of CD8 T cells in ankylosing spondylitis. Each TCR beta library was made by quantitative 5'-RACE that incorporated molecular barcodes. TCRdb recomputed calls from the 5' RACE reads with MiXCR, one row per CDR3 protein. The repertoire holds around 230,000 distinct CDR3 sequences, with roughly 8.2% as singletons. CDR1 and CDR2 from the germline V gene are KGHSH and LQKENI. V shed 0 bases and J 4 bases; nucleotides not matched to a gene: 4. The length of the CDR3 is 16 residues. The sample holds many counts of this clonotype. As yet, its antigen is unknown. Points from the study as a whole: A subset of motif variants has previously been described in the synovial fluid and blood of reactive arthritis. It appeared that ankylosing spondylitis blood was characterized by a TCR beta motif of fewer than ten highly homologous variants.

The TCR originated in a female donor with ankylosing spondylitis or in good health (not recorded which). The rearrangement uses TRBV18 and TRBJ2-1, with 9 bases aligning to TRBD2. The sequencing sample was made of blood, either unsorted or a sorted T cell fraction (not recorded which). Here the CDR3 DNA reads TGTGCCAGCTCACCACCTAGGACTAGCGAATACAATGAGCAGTTCTTC. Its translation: CASSPPRTSEYNEQFF.